A selection of T cell receptor beta chains follows, all from one sample in a study of T cell repertoires in cytomegalovirus infection. These receptors have no known antigen. TCRdb independently ran MiXCR on the reads; one entry per CDR3 protein. Seen here are 900,000 to 950,000 distinct CDR3 sequences, around a third observed once, and the top ten hold roughly an eighth. The sample was cultured CD8+ T cells from PBMCs, taken from culture after CMV antigen stimulation. Receptor source: a human donor in good health (CMV status not recorded). Some clones in this sample may be carry-over from other donors' samples. Each CDR3 is given with its conserved first and last residue. D genes are given only for firm matches. Size is stated for part of the rows, as once, few or many counts, or as a class when the clone is expanded.

TRBJ1-2,TRBV25-1,TRBD1,few,TGTGCCAGCAGTGGCGGGACAGATCCCACTAACTATGGCTACACCTTC,CASSGGTDPTNYGYTF
TRBJ1-2,TRBV29-1,TRBD1,.,TGCAGCGTTGAGGGTTACGGGACAGGGCTATCCTATGGCTACACCTTC,CSVEGYGTGLSYGYTF
TRBJ2-3,TRBV6-1,TRBD2,medium-sized,TGTGCCAGCAGTGAATTTATCGGCGGGGGGGCCACAGATACGCAGTATTTT,CASSEFIGGGATDTQYF
TRBJ2-3,TRBV4-1,TRBD1,.,TGCGCCAGCAGCCAAGAGTCGGGACAGGGAGCAGATACGCAGTATTTT,CASSQESGQGADTQYF
TRBJ2-5,TRBV5-8,.,.,TGTGCCAGCAGCTTGGGGGTTGCCTCTAGGGAGACCCAGTACTTC,CASSLGVASRETQYF
TRBJ2-6,TRBV7-3,TRBD1,few,TGTGCCAGCAGCTTCTCGACAGGGACTGGGGCCAACGTCCTGACTTTC,CASSFSTGTGANVLTF
TRBJ1-2,TRBV27,.,few,TGTGCCAGCAGGGGACTTGGGGGGGCGGTCGATGGCTACACCTTC,CASRGLGGAVDGYTF
TRBJ1-5,TRBV28,TRBD1,.,TGTGACAGCAGCGACAGGGCCAAACTAAATCAGCCCCAGCATTTT,CDSSDRAKLNQPQHF
TRBJ2-1,TRBV28,.,few,TGTGCCAGCAGTGGGGACCCGCGGGGTAGCTCCTACAATGAGCAGTTCTTC,CASSGDPRGSSYNEQFF
TRBJ1-4,TRBV2,TRBD1,.,TGTGCCAGCAGTGGGACAGGGATACCTAATGAAAAACTGTTTTTT,CASSGTGIPNEKLFF
TRBJ1-5,TRBV6-1,.,.,TGTGCCAGCAGTGAAGACATGGCGAGTCCCTATAGCAATCAGCCCCAGCATTTT,CASSEDMASPYSNQPQHF
TRBJ2-1,TRBV9,.,.,TGTGCCAGCAGCCAGGGCTGGAGTGAGCAGTTCTTC,CASSQGWSEQFF
TRBJ2-1,TRBV15,.,.,TGTGCCACCAGCAGAGAAGGCCTTCCCAATGAGCAGTTCTTC,CATSREGLPNEQFF
TRBJ2-1,TRBV28,.,many,TGTGCCAGCAGTTTTAGCTACTCCTACAATGAGCAGTTCTTC,CASSFSYSYNEQFF
TRBJ2-1,TRBV9,.,.,TGTGCCAGCAGCGTAGCTACGGGGCCCGGGCAAGGTGAGCAGTTCTTC,CASSVATGPGQGEQFF
TRBJ2-2,TRBV5-4,TRBD1,few,TGTGCCAGCAGCTTGGAACGGGACAGGGTTACCGCGAACACCGGGGAGCTGTTTTTT,CASSLERDRVTANTGELFF
TRBJ1-3,TRBV7-2,.,.,TGTGCCAGCAGCTTGGACGGGATCTCTGGAAACACCATATATTTT,CASSLDGISGNTIYF
TRBJ2-7,TRBV6-1,.,.,TGTGCCAGCAGTGAAGGACACCTCCTATCCTACGAGCAGTACTTC,CASSEGHLLSYEQYF
TRBJ1-5,TRBV19,.,.,TGTGCCAGTTCCTCCGGGGCCCGTCAGCCCCAGCATTTT,CASSSGARQPQHF
TRBJ1-1,TRBV29-1,.,.,TGCAGCGTTCCCGGGGAAACTGAAGCTTTCTTT,CSVPGETEAFF
TRBJ1-1,TRBV7-9,.,few,TGTGCCAGCAGGGGGTGGGGGGACACTGAAGCTTTCTTT,CASRGWGDTEAFF
TRBJ1-2,TRBV7-6,.,.,TGTGCCAGCAGCACTGGAGGGTTGGGACTTGGCTACACCTTC,CASSTGGLGLGYTF
TRBJ1-1,TRBV7-9,.,few,TGTGCCAGCAGCTTGATACAGGGAGAGACTGAAGCTTTCTTT,CASSLIQGETEAFF
TRBJ1-3,TRBV14,.,.,TGTGCCAGCAGCCGACGTGGGGGAACTGGAAACACCATATATTTT,CASSRRGGTGNTIYF
TRBJ1-6,TRBV10-2,.,few,TGCGCCAGCAGTGAGTTAGGAGCAGGGGAAGATTCACCCCTCCACTTT,CASSELGAGEDSPLHF
TRBJ2-3,TRBV7-9,.,few,TGTGCCAGCAGCTTCGGGGAGGGGGCTCTACGGACAGATACGCAGTATTTT,CASSFGEGALRTDTQYF
TRBJ2-3,TRBV5-5,TRBD1,.,TGTGCCAGCAGCTTGTGGGACAGGGCTGGCACAGATACGCAGTATTTT,CASSLWDRAGTDTQYF
TRBJ2-5,TRBV7-2,.,few,TGTGCCAGCAGCTTAAACTTCTTAAAAGAGACCCAGTACTTC,CASSLNFLKETQYF
TRBJ2-1,TRBV6-5,.,.,TGTGCCAGCAGTTACTCGGAGGGGAAGGGCTACAATGAGCAGTTCTTC,CASSYSEGKGYNEQFF
TRBJ1-2,TRBV2,.,few,TGTGCCAGCAGCGCCCGGGGAATCCATGGCTACACCTTC,CASSARGIHGYTF
TRBJ2-6,TRBV7-7,.,few,TGTGCTAGCAGCTTAGGGCCCAGGGCCTCTGGGGCCAACGTCCTGACTTTC,CASSLGPRASGANVLTF
TRBJ1-1,TRBV28,TRBD1,few,TGTGCCAGCAGTTGGGACAGGGAGTCGACTGAAGCTTTCTTT,CASSWDRESTEAFF
TRBJ2-2,TRBV7-9,.,many,TGTGCCAGCAGCGCCTGGACGGTGGACACCGGGGAGCTGTTTTTT,CASSAWTVDTGELFF
TRBJ2-3,TRBV27,.,few,TGTGCCAGCAGTTGGGGGATTCGGACAGATACGCAGTATTTT,CASSWGIRTDTQYF
TRBJ1-1,TRBV5-1,TRBD1,.,TGCGCCAGCAGCTCGGCCGGGACAGGGTTGAACACTGAAGCTTTCTTT,CASSSAGTGLNTEAFF
TRBJ2-5,TRBV7-3,.,.,TGTGCCAGCAGTTCTGCCCGGGAGCGAGAGACCCAGTACTTC,CASSSARERETQYF
TRBJ2-1,TRBV12-3/TRBV12-4,TRBD2,.,TGTGCCAGCAGTTCCGGGGGGGCCCCCAATGAGCAGTTCTTC,CASSSGGAPNEQFF
TRBJ2-7,TRBV19,.,.,TGTGCCAGTAGTATTACGGAGAATCTCGAGCAGTACTTC,CASSITENLEQYF
TRBJ2-1,TRBV7-9,.,.,TGTGCCAGCAGCAAGGGATTGGAGCAGTTCTTC,CASSKGLEQFF
TRBJ2-1,TRBV7-3,.,.,TGTGCCAGCTGCCCCCGGTTGACAAGGGCCAATGAGCAGTTCTTC,CASCPRLTRANEQFF
TRBJ1-1,TRBV19,TRBD1,.,TGTGCCAGTAGTATTTACACCAGGACAGGGATGGTGAACACTGAAGCTTTCTTT,CASSIYTRTGMVNTEAFF
TRBJ2-3,TRBV7-8,TRBD1,many,TGTGCCAGCAGCCCCTTATCAACGACAGGGACGGCTGATACGCAGTATTTT,CASSPLSTTGTADTQYF
TRBJ1-4,TRBV7-9,.,.,TGTGCCAGCAGCTCCACAGAAGATGCAACTAATGAAAAACTGTTTTTT,CASSSTEDATNEKLFF
TRBJ1-5,TRBV6-6,.,few,TGTGCCAGCAGTACCCCGGCCCAGCCCCAGCATTTT,CASSTPAQPQHF
TRBJ1-4,TRBV6-6,.,few,TGTGCCAGCAGTTACCCGGGGTTGGATGAAAAACTGTTTTTT,CASSYPGLDEKLFF
TRBJ1-1,TRBV27,TRBD1,many,TGTGCCAGCAGTTTGAAGGTAGCAGGGGGTACTGAAGCTTTCTTT,CASSLKVAGGTEAFF
TRBJ1-4,TRBV7-9,.,.,TGTGCCAGCAGCTTAACCTTCGGGACCGAAAAACTGTTTTTT,CASSLTFGTEKLFF
TRBJ2-2,TRBV12-3/TRBV12-4,.,.,TGTGCCAGCAGTCAGTCTGGCGGGGAGCTGTTTTTT,CASSQSGGELFF